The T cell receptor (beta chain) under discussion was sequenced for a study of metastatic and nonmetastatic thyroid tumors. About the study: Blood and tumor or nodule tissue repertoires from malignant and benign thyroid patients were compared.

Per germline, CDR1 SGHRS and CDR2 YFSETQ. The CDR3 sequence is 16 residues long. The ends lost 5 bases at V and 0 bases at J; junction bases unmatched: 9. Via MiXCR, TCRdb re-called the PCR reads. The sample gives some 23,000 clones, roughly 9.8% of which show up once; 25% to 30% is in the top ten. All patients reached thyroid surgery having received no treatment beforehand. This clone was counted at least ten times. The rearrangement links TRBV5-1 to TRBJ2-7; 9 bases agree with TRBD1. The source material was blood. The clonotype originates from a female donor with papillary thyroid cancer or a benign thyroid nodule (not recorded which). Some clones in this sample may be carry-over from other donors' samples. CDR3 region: CASRRTGDGTSYEQYF. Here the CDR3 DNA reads TGCGCCAGCAGGCGGACAGGGGACGGGACCTCCTACGAGCAGTACTTC. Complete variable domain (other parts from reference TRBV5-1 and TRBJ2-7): KAGVTQTPRYLIKTRGQQVTLSCSPISGHRSVSWYQQTPGQGLQFLFEYFSETQRNKGNFPGRFSGRQFSNSRSEMNVSTLELGDSALYLCASRRTGDGTSYEQYFGPGTRLTVT.